This TCR beta chain is drawn from a study of T-cell memory formation after mild COVID-19. The CDR3 is 16 residues long. Germline values: CDR1 SGHTA, CDR2 FQGNSA. Trimming removed 2 bases from V and 1 base from J, with 11 bases in between. One entry per CDR3 protein results from TCRdb running MiXCR on the 5' RACE reads. The repertoire includes under 400,000 distinct CDR3 sequences, 20% to 25% of them detected once, and about 12% sits in the top ten. Sequenced material: PBMCs or a T cell subset sorted from them (not recorded which). V is TRBV7-2 and J is TRBJ2-2, with TRBD2 as a possible D gene (6 bases). The receptor's source is an adult woman who had mild COVID-19 (a few samples of this study predate the infection). Cell type and time point are not known. CDR3 in amino acids: CASSLQSGGNTGELFF. Here the CDR3 DNA reads TGTGCCAGCAGCTTACAGTCCGGGGGGAACACCGGGGAGCTGTTTTTT.